These 20 T cell receptor beta chains share one sample of origin, sequenced in a study of T-cell reconstitution after alpha-beta-depleted transplantation in children. Construction of the TCRbeta library involved unique molecular identifiers. In TCRdb, the PCR reads were re-called with MiXCR into one record per CDR3 protein. Among 500,000 to 750,000 distinct CDR3 sequences, about an eighth were seen once, and the ten largest hold 2.2%. Sequencing used PBMCs, mostly from graft donor cells, obtained 360 days after TCRalphabeta/CD19-depleted stem cell transplant. These receptor sequences come from a male patient under 18 who had a stem cell transplant for acute myeloid leukemia, so the T cells may come from the graft donor.

The V gene is TRBV7-2, the J gene TRBJ1-4; D is unclear. Germline CDR1 SGHTA, CDR2 FQGNSA. This CDR3 contains 15 residues. V shed 1 base and J shed 6 bases, with 12 bases lying between them. The CDR3 reads CASSLELTADEKLFF. The CDR3 bases are TGTGCCAGCAGCTTAGAGCTCACGGCTGATGAAAAACTGTTTTTT.

This sequence joins TRBV9 and TRBJ2-5, with TRBD1 matching over 9 bases. J lost 4 bases, V lost 0 bases, and 4 bases had no gene match. The CDR3 extends over 15 amino acids. Germline CDR1 reads SGDLS; CDR2 reads YYNGEE. CDR3 sequence (DNA): TGTGCCAGCAGCGTAGGAACAGGGGGCCCAGAGACCCAGTACTTC. Its translation is CASSVGTGGPETQYF.

This clonotype has a count of ten or more. CDR3 DNA: TGTGCCAGCAGTTTATCGTTGCTAGCTACGAGCTCCTACAATGAGCAGTTCTTC. This sequence encodes CASSLSLLATSSYNEQFF. This chain connects TRBV27 to TRBJ2-1; the D gene is possibly TRBD2 (5 bases). V lost 0 bases and J 0 bases, leaving 15 bases between the germline ends. Germline assignment: CDR1 MNHEY and CDR2 SMNVEV (reference sequence). This CDR3 is built from 18 residues.

This clonotype was picked up a small number of times. The V call is TRBV19, the J call TRBJ2-1, with 7 positions matching TRBD2. Per germline, CDR1 LNHDA and CDR2 SQIVND (reference sequence). The ends lost 3 bases at V and 0 bases at J; junction bases unmatched: 8. This CDR3 has 17 amino acids. CDR3 sequence (DNA): TGTGCCAGTAGTATCTCTAGCGGCCTTAGCTCCTACAATGAGCAGTTCTTC. Amino acid sequence: CASSISSGLSSYNEQFF.

There are many counts of this clonotype. The rearrangement uses TRBV20-1 and TRBJ2-3; unclear D gene. V was shortened by 3 bases and J by 6 bases, with 16 bases between the two germline ends. The CDR3 spans 14 residues. The V gene's germline CDR1 is DFQATT and CDR2 SNEGSKA (reference sequence). The CDR3 DNA reads TGCAGTGCTAGTATTCCCCCCGCAGGCGATACGCAGTATTTT. Its translation is CSASIPPAGDTQYF.

The chain uses TRBV5-1 and TRBJ2-5, with TRBD1 matching 7 bases. Unmatched junction bases numbered 9, after V lost 2 bases and J lost 2 bases. CDR1 and CDR2 (germline): SGHRS, YFSETQ. CDR3 length: 16 residues. The CDR3 DNA reads as TGCGCCAGCAGCTTTCTCGGGACAGTCAAACAAGAGACCCAGTACTTC. This encodes CASSFLGTVKQETQYF.

This clonotype was picked up a small number of times. The chain recombines TRBV7-8 with TRBJ2-7, with D tentatively TRBD2 (6 bases). CDR3 size: 15 residues. Germline CDR1 and CDR2: SGHVS and FQNEAQ. V was cut by 5 bases and J by 2 bases, with 16 bases left in between. CDR3: CASSLRVAEAYEQYF. The CDR3 nucleotides are TGTGCCAGCAGCCTACGTGTAGCGGAGGCCTACGAGCAGTACTTC. The full variable domain, its missing parts supplied by reference TRBV7-8 and TRBJ2-7, is GAGVSQSPRYKVAKRGQDVALRCDPISGHVSLFWYQQALGQGPEFLTYFQNEAQLDKSGLPSDRFFAERPEGSVSTLKIQRTQQEDSAVYLCASSLRVAEAYEQYFGPGTRLTVT.

This clonotype was observed at least ten times. The V gene is TRBV7-3, the J gene TRBJ2-1; the D gene is possibly TRBD2 (5 bases). Germline CDR1 SGHTA, CDR2 FQGTGA. The CDR3 length is 20 residues. Between the trimmed V and J ends, which lost 5 bases and 1 base, there was a span of 27 bases. The CDR3 region has the DNA TGTGCCAGCAGCGAATTAACTCCATTACGGGGTGGAATTTCCTACAATGAGCAGTTCTTC. This encodes CASSELTPLRGGISYNEQFF.

This clonotype was found a few times. The chain couples TRBV5-1 to TRBJ2-5, with D hard to call. The CDR3 runs 12 residues. The V and J ends lost 3 bases and 4 bases respectively, with 7 bases between them. The germline V gene has CDR1 SGHRS and CDR2 YFSETQ. CDR3 sequence: CASSYLPETQYF. The CDR3 DNA follows: TGCGCCAGCAGCTACCTCCCAGAGACCCAGTACTTC.

V usage is TRBV24-1 and J usage is TRBJ2-2, with 13 bases matching TRBD2. V shed 2 bases and J 6 bases; nucleotides not matched to a gene: 5. The germline V gene encodes CDR1 KGHDR and CDR2 SFDVKD. This CDR3 comprises 17 residues. The CDR3 is CATSDWTSGRSSGELFF. CDR3 nucleotides: TGTGCCACCAGTGATTGGACTAGCGGGAGATCCTCCGGGGAGCTGTTTTTT.

The gene calls are TRBV9 and TRBJ2-1, with 7 positions matching TRBD2. Trimming cost V 3 bases and J 3 bases; bases outside gene matches: 6. CDR1 SGDLS and CDR2 YYNGEE come from the germline V gene. The CDR3 runs 15 residues. In DNA, the CDR3 is TGTGCCAGCAGCGAGCGGGGCGGATACTACAATGAGCAGTTCTTC. Translated, it gives CASSERGGYYNEQFF.

J is TRBJ2-1 and V is TRBV7-3, with D possibly being TRBD2 (5 bases). The CDR3 has 15 amino acids. Trimming took 2 bases from V and 1 from J, leaving 9 bases between them. Per germline, CDR1 SGHTA and CDR2 FQGTGA. DNA for the CDR3: TGTGCCAGCAGCTTATCGCGGGTTTCCTACAATGAGCAGTTCTTC. Translating gives CASSLSRVSYNEQFF.

This clonotype was recorded a few times. The junction shows a germline mismatch at one end, possibly a read error. V and J are TRBV7-7 and TRBJ2-2; D ambiguous. Germline V gives CDR1 SSHAT, CDR2 FNYEAQ (reference sequence). The CDR3 runs 16 residues. CDR3 sequence: CASSDSIPKHTGELFF. Here the CDR3 DNA reads TGTGCTAGCAGCGATAGTATCCCTAAACACACCGGGGAGCTGTTTTTT.

This clonotype came up a few times. The rearrangement joins TRBV6-1 to TRBJ2-5; D gene uncertain. V lost 4 bases, J lost 1 base, and 7 bases lay in between. There are 13 residues in the CDR3. CDR1 is MNHNS and CDR2 is SASEGT in the germline V gene. CDR3 in amino acids: CASSAVAQETQYF. CDR3 nucleotide sequence: TGTGCCAGCAGTGCCGTCGCCCAAGAGACCCAGTACTTC.

This clonotype has just a few counts. J is TRBJ1-2 and V is TRBV10-3; TRBD1 matches at 11 bases. The CDR3 runs to 18 residues. J lost 3 bases, V lost 4 bases, and 13 bases had no gene match. Germline V gives CDR1 ENHRY, CDR2 SYGVKD. DNA of the CDR3: TGTGCCATCAGTGTCCTGGACAGGGGGCTTTCTATGGACTATGGCTACACCTTC. Its protein is CAISVLDRGLSMDYGYTF.

The CDR3 DNA reads TGCGCCAGCAGCTTTTCACTAGCGGGAGGGCTCACAGATACGCAGTATTTT. It is translated as CASSFSLAGGLTDTQYF. The rearrangement uses TRBV5-1 and TRBJ2-3, with 13 positions matching TRBD2. J gave up 2 bases and V 2 bases, and 5 bases lay outside the gene matches. The CDR3 runs 17 residues. The germline V gene encodes CDR1 SGHRS and CDR2 YFSETQ.

This chain links TRBV29-1 with TRBJ2-7, with a weak D call TRBD2 (5 bases). Trimming removed 4 bases at V and 3 bases at J, with 13 bases between. The CDR3 has 13 amino acids. Germline loops: CDR1 SQVTM, CDR2 ANQGSEA. CDR3 in DNA: TGCAGCGTTGGTTTTGAGGGATACTACGAGCAGTACTTC. This translates into CSVGFEGYYEQYF.

This clonotype was detected ten times or more. The chain employs TRBV4-3 and TRBJ2-1; 10 nucleotides align to TRBD2. The germline gives CDR1 LGHNA, CDR2 YSLEER. This CDR3 region has 18 residues. V shed 3 bases, J shed 4 bases, and the junction held 12 bases outside the gene matches. CDR3 residues: CASSHRRSAGGIYNEQFF. The CDR3 nucleotides are TGCGCCAGCAGCCACAGAAGGTCAGCGGGAGGGATTTACAATGAGCAGTTCTTC.

The chain combines TRBV29-1 with TRBJ2-2; possibly TRBD1 or TRBD2 for D (5 bases each). There are 18 residues in the CDR3. CDR1 SQVTM and CDR2 ANQGSEA come from the germline V gene. Trimming took off 0 bases at V and 4 bases at J, with 21 bases between the two ends. The CDR3 DNA is TGCAGCGTTGAAGAATTTAGGGGAGCGGTTGGGGCCACCGGGGAGCTGTTTTTT. It translates to CSVEEFRGAVGATGELFF.

The sample holds many counts of this clonotype. CDR3 residues: CATSLGDTEAFF. CDR3 DNA sequence: TGTGCCACCAGCCTGGGTGACACTGAAGCTTTCTTT. This rearrangement joins TRBV24-1 to TRBJ1-1; no clear D. The CDR3 sequence is 12 residues long. Germline CDR1 is KGHDR and CDR2 is SFDVKD. Deletions cut 7 bases from V and 3 bases from J, with 8 bases between.